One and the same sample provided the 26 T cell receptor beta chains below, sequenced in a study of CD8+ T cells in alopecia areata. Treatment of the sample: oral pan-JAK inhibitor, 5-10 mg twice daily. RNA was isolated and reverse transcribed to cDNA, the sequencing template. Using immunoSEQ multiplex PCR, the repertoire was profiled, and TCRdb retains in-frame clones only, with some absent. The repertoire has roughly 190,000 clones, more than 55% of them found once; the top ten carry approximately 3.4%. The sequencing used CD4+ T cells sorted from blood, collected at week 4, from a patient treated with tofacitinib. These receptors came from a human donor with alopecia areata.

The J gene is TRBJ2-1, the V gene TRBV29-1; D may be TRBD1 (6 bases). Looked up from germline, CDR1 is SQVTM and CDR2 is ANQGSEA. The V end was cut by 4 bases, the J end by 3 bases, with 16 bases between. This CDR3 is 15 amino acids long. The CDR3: CSVAGGGQNYNEQFF. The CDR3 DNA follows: TGCAGCGTTGCCGGTGGAGGACAGAACTACAATGAGCAGTTCTTC.

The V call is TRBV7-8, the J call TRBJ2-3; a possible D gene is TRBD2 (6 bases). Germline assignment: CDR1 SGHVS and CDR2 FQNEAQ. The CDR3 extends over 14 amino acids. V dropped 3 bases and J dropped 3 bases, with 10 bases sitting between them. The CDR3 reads CASSLGGRTDTQYF. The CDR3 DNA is TGTGCCAGCAGCTTGGGGGGTAGGACAGATACGCAGTATTTT. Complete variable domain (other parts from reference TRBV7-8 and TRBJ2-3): GAGVSQSPRYKVAKRGQDVALRCDPISGHVSLFWYQQALGQGPEFLTYFQNEAQLDKSGLPSDRFFAERPEGSVSTLKIQRTQQEDSAVYLCASSLGGRTDTQYFGPGTRLTVL.

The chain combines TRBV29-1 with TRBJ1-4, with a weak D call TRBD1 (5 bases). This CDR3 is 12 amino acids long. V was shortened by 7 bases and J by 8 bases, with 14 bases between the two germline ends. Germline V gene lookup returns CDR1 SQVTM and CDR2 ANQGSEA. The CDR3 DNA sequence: TGCAGCGGAAGGGAGGGACGGGAAAAACTGTTTTTT. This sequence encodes CSGREGREKLFF.

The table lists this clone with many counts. The chain's CDR3 is CASSPLKGTGELFF. The CDR3 DNA reads TGTGCCAGCAGCCCCCTCAAAGGCACCGGGGAGCTGTTTTTT. V usage is TRBV7-2 and J usage is TRBJ2-2; D call uncertain. Trimming took off 5 bases at V and 4 bases at J, with 11 bases between the two ends. The CDR3 extends over 14 amino acids. Per the germline V gene, CDR1 is SGHTA and CDR2 is FQGNSA.

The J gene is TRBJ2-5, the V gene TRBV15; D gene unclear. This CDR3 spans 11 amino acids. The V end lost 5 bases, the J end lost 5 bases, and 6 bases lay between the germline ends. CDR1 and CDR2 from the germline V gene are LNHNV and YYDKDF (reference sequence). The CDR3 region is CATSSRETQYF. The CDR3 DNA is TGTGCCACCAGCTCTCGGGAGACCCAGTACTTC.

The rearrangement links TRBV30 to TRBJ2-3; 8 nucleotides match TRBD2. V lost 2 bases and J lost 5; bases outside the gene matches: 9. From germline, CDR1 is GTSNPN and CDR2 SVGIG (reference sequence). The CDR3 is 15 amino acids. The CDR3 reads CAWSSSGAAGDTQYF. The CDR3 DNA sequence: TGTGCCTGGAGTAGTAGCGGGGCGGCTGGAGATACGCAGTATTTT.

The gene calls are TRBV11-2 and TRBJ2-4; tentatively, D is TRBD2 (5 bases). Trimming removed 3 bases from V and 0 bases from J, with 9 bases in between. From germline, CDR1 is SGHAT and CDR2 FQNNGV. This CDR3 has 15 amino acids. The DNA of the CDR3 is TGTGCCAGCAGCTTCGGGGTCTCAGCCAAAAACATTCAGTACTTC. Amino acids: CASSFGVSAKNIQYF.

The CDR3 loop is CASSPSSGGNYGYTF. The CDR3, as DNA: TGTGCCAGCTCACCCTCGTCAGGGGGTAACTATGGCTACACCTTC. The chain carries TRBV18 and TRBJ1-2; 7 bases match TRBD1. Germline V gene sequence: CDR1 KGHSH, CDR2 LQKENI. CDR3 length equals 15 residues. Trimming at V came to 3 bases and at J to 1 base, leaving 5 bases not matched to a gene.

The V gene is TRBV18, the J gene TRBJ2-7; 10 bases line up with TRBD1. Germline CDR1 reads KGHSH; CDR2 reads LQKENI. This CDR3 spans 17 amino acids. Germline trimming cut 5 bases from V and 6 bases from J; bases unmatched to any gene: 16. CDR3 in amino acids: CASSSFPPGTGVSEQYF. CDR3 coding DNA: TGTGCCAGCTCATCCTTCCCACCGGGGACAGGGGTCTCCGAGCAGTACTTC.

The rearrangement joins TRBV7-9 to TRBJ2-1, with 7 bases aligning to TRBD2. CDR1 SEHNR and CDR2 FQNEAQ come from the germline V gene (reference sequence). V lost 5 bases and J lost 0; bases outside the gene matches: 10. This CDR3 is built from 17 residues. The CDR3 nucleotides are TGTGCCAGCAGCGCGATCCGACCGGGGGGCTCCTACAATGAGCAGTTCTTC. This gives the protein CASSAIRPGGSYNEQFF.

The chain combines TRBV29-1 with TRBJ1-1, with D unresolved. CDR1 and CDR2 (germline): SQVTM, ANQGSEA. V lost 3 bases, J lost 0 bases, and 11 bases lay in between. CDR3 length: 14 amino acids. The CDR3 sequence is CSVDIGPLNTEAFF. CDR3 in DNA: TGCAGCGTTGATATTGGACCCTTGAACACTGAAGCTTTCTTT.

The CDR3 DNA is TGTGCCAGCAGTACTTTTGGGCAGACCGGGGAGCTGTTTTTT. It yields the protein CASSTFGQTGELFF. The chain has TRBV6-1 and TRBJ2-2; D call uncertain. Trimming left V 5 bases short and J 5 bases short, with 12 bases between. This CDR3 has 14 residues. CDR1 MNHNS and CDR2 SASEGT come from the germline V gene.

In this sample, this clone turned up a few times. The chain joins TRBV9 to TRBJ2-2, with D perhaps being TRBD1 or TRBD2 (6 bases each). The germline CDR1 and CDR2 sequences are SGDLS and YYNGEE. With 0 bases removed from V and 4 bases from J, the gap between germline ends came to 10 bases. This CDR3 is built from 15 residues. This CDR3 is CASSVVGGGTGELFF. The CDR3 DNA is TGTGCCAGCAGCGTAGTCGGGGGCGGCACCGGGGAGCTGTTTTTT.

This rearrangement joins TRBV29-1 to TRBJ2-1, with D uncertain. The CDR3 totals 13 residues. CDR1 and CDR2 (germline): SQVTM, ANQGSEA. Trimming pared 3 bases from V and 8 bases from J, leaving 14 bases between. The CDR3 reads CSVDHPTADEQFF. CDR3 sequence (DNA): TGCAGCGTTGATCATCCGACTGCGGATGAGCAGTTCTTC.

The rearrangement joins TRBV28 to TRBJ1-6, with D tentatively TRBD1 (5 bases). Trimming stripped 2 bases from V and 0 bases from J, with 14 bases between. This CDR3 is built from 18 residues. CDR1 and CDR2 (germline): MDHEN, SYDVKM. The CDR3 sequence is CASSLPNRQSSYNSPLHF. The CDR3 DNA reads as TGTGCCAGCAGTTTACCAAACCGACAGAGCTCCTATAATTCACCCCTCCACTTT.

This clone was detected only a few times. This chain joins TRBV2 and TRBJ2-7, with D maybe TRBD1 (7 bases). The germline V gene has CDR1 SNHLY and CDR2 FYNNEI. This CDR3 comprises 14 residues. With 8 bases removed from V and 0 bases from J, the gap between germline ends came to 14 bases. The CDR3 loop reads CASQSQGGSYEQYF. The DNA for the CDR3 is TGTGCCAGCCAGTCTCAGGGGGGCTCCTACGAGCAGTACTTC.

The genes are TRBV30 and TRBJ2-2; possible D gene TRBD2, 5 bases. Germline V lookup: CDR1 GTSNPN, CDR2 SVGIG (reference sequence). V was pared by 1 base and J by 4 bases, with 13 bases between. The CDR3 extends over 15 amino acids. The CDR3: CAWSEAGTPTGELFF. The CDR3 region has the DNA TGTGCCTGGAGTGAGGCGGGTACACCCACCGGGGAGCTGTTTTTT.

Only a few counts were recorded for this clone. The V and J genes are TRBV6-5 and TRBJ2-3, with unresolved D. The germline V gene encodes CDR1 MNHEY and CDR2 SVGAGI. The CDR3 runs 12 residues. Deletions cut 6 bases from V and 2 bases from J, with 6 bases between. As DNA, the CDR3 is TGTGCCAGCAGGTCGGCCACAGATACGCAGTATTTT. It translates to CASRSATDTQYF.

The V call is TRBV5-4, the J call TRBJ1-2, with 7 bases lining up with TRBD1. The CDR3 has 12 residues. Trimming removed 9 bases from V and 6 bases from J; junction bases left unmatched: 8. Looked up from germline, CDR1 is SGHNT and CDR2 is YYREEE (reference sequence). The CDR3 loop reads CAIRTGTDGYTF. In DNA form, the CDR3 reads TGTGCCATCAGGACCGGGACAGATGGCTACACCTTC.

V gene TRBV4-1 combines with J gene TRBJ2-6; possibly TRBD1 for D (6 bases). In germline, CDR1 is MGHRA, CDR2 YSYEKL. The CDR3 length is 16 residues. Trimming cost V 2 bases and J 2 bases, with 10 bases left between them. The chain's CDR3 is CASSQLGGAGANVLTF. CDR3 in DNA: TGCGCCAGCAGCCAACTAGGGGGTGCTGGGGCCAACGTCCTGACTTTC.

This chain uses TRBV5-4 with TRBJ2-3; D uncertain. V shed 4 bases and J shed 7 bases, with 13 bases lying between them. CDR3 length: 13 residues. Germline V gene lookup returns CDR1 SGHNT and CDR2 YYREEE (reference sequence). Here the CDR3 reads CASSNPPGYTQYF. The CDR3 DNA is TGTGCCAGCAGCAACCCTCCTGGATATACGCAGTATTTT. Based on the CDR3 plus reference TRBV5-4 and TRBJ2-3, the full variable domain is ETGVTQSPTHLIKTRGQQVTLRCSSQSGHNTVSWYQQALGQGPQFIFQYYREEENGRGNFPPRFSGLQFPNYSSELNVNALELDDSALYLCASSNPPGYTQYFGPGTRLTVL.

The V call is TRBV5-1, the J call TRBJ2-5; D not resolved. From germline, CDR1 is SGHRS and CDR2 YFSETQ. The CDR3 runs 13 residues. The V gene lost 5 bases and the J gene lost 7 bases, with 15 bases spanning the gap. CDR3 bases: TGCGCCAGCAGTTTCGACCCCGAAGGGACCCAGTACTTC. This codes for CASSFDPEGTQYF.

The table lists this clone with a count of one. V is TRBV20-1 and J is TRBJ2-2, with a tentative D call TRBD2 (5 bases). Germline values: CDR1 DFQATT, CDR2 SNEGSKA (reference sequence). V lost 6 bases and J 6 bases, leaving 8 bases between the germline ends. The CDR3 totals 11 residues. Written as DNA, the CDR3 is TGCAGTGCGACTAATTCCGGGGAGCTGTTTTTT. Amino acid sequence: CSATNSGELFF.

The CDR3 loop is CASSLELFPDTQYF. CDR3 bases: TGCGCCAGCAGCTTGGAGCTTTTTCCAGATACGCAGTATTTT. The gene calls are TRBV5-1 and TRBJ2-3; D is undetermined. The germline CDR1 and CDR2 sequences are SGHRS and YFSETQ. This CDR3 spans 14 amino acids. V lost 0 bases and J 4 bases, leaving 9 bases between the germline ends.

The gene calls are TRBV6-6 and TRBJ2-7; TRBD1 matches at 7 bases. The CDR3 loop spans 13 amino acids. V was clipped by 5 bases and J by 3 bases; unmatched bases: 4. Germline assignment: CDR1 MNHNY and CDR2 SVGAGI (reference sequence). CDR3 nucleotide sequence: TGTGCCAGCAGTCCGGGACAGAACTACGAGCAGTACTTC. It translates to CASSPGQNYEQYF.

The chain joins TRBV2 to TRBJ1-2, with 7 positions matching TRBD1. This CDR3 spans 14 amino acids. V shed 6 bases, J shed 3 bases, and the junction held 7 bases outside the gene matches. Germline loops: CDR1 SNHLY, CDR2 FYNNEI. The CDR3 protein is CASRDDRADYGYTF. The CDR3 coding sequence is TGTGCCAGCAGGGACGACAGGGCGGACTATGGCTACACCTTC. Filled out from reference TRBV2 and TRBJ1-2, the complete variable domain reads EPEVTQTPSHQVTQMGQEVILRCVPISNHLYFYWYRQILGQKVEFLVSFYNNEISEKSEIFDDQFSVERPDGSNFTLKIRSTKLEDSAMYFCASRDDRADYGYTFGSGTRLTVV.